This entry lists 10 T cell receptor beta chains sequenced from one sample in a study of blood T cells in healthy people across ages. A second PCR, run for roughly 6 to 11 cycles, used a sample-barcoded 5' primer plus a J-beta primer mix. TCRdb passed the 5' RACE reads through MiXCR, listing each CDR3 protein once. Among 650,000 to 800,000 distinct CDR3 sequences listed, 44% were seen once. Input material: blood. Receptor source: a man aged 55 to 70 in good health.

This clonotype has more than one count but fewer than ten. The V call is TRBV12-5, the J call TRBJ2-5, with D possibly called TRBD1 or TRBD2 (5 bases each). The CDR3 has 13 amino acids. The V end lost 1 base, the J end lost 6 bases, and 9 bases lay between the germline ends. CDR1 and CDR2 (germline): LGHNT, FRNRAP. For the CDR3, the DNA is TGTGCTAGTGGTTTGGGAGGGGATCAGACCCAGTACTTC. It codes for CASGLGGDQTQYF.

The chain recombines TRBV5-1 with TRBJ1-6, with D tentatively TRBD1 (5 bases). Per the germline V gene, CDR1 is SGHRS and CDR2 is YFSETQ. V lost 0 bases and J 8 bases, leaving 12 bases between the germline ends. This CDR3 is 15 amino acids long. The CDR3 sequence: CASSLVSGRYSPLHF. The CDR3 nucleotides are TGCGCCAGCAGCTTGGTGTCAGGGAGGTATTCACCCCTCCACTTT.

The sample holds a few counts of this clonotype. The chain combines TRBV12-3 or TRBV12-4 with TRBJ1-5, with 7 bases identical to TRBD1. The V gene end was trimmed by 5 bases and the J gene end by 4 bases; junction bases not matched to a gene: 5. The CDR3 covers 14 residues. The chain's CDR3 is CASSQGQQNQPQHF. CDR3 sequence (DNA): TGTGCCAGCAGTCAGGGACAGCAAAATCAGCCCCAGCATTTT.

The V and J genes are TRBV6-1 and TRBJ2-1; 10 positions agree with TRBD1. CDR3 size: 16 residues. In germline, CDR1 is MNHNS, CDR2 SASEGT. V shed 2 bases and J 10 bases; nucleotides not matched to a gene: 11. The CDR3 region is CASSEPGTGVQWEQFF. The CDR3 DNA reads TGTGCCAGCAGTGAACCCGGGACAGGGGTACAATGGGAGCAGTTCTTC.

This sequence joins TRBV12-3 or TRBV12-4 and TRBJ1-1; D is perhaps TRBD1 (5 bases). CDR3 length equals 11 residues. The germline V and J ends were trimmed by 6 bases and 9 bases, with 11 bases remaining between them. As DNA, the CDR3 is TGTGCCAGCAGCCCGGGGCTTCAAGCTTTCTTT. Translated: CASSPGLQAFF.

This clonotype has a count of ten or more. The chain employs TRBV7-2 and TRBJ1-2, with D possibly being TRBD1 (6 bases). The CDR3 spans 12 residues. CDR1 is SGHTA and CDR2 is FQGNSA in the germline V gene. V gave up 5 bases and J gave up 10 bases, with 14 bases separating them. The CDR3 region is CASSPQGIDYTF. CDR3 DNA sequence: TGTGCCAGCAGCCCACAGGGAATTGACTACACCTTC.

In its sample, this clonotype was seen a few times. The gene calls are TRBV6-5 and TRBJ1-2; D is unclear. CDR1 and CDR2 (germline): MNHEY, SVGAGI. Trimming pared 2 bases from V and 8 bases from J, leaving 15 bases between. This CDR3 region has 14 residues. CDR3 bases: TGTGCCAGCAGTTACGGGGTACGAGTGAGCGGCTACACCTTC. Amino acid sequence: CASSYGVRVSGYTF.

This clonotype showed up many times. The chain uses TRBV20-1 and TRBJ2-7; 10 bases agree with TRBD2. CDR3 length equals 17 residues. V lost 2 bases and J lost 0; bases outside the gene matches: 10. The germline gives CDR1 DFQATT, CDR2 SNEGSKA (reference sequence). The CDR3 DNA reads as TGCAGTGCTAGACACGGTAGCGGGGGGTCCACCTCCTACGAGCAGTACTTC. It encodes CSARHGSGGSTSYEQYF.

The chain recombines TRBV9 with TRBJ1-1; D unresolved. The V gene's germline CDR1 is SGDLS and CDR2 YYNGEE. The CDR3 extends over 15 amino acids. Trimming pared 0 bases from V and 5 bases from J, leaving 14 bases between. CDR3 coding DNA: TGTGCCAGCAGCGTAGCGGCGGCTTCGAGGACTGAAGCTTTCTTT. Amino acid sequence: CASSVAAASRTEAFF. Full variable domain (remainder filled in from reference TRBV9 and TRBJ1-1): DSGVTQTPKHLITATGQRVTLRCSPRSGDLSVYWYQQSLDQGLQFLIQYYNGEERAKGNILERFSAQQFPDLHSELNLSSLELGDSALYFCASSVAAASRTEAFFGQGTRLTVV.

The chain combines TRBV5-1 with TRBJ2-1; 11 nucleotides match TRBD1. Germline-derived CDR1 and CDR2 are SGHRS and YFSETQ. The CDR3 has 15 amino acids. The J segment lost 5 bases and the V segment lost 4 bases, leaving 5 bases of the junction unmatched. CDR3 protein: CASSTGTGGNNEQFF. CDR3 sequence (DNA): TGCGCCAGCAGCACAGGGACAGGGGGTAACAATGAGCAGTTCTTC.